The next 14 T cell receptor beta chains were all read from a single sample in a study of PD-L1 blockade in urothelial cancer. Specified time point: peripheral blood 6 weeks after treatment start. Data came from immunoSEQ multiplex PCR; TCRdb stores just in-frame clones and leaves some out. The repertoire holds fewer than 90,000 clones, about 91% seen once, with approximately 0.89% in the top ten. Sequencing was performed on PBMCs, taken around atezolizumab (anti-PD-L1) treatment. The source is a woman older than 75 with urothelial cancer.

This chain connects TRBV28 to TRBJ2-1, with 10 positions matching TRBD1. Germline-derived CDR1 and CDR2 are MDHEN and SYDVKM. The CDR3 extends over 16 amino acids. V was pared by 5 bases and J by 3 bases, with 7 bases of the junction left unmatched. The CDR3 sequence: CASSPQDRGIYNEQFF. The CDR3 DNA follows: TGTGCCAGCAGTCCTCAGGACAGGGGGATCTACAATGAGCAGTTCTTC.

This clone was found once. The chain joins TRBV27 to TRBJ2-1; tentatively, D is TRBD2 (6 bases). Trimming cost V 4 bases and J 3 bases, with 13 bases left between them. Per germline, CDR1 MNHEY and CDR2 SMNVEV (reference sequence). The CDR3 is 15 residues long. The CDR3 here is CASSSPSGGYNEQFF. The DNA of the CDR3 is TGTGCCAGCAGTTCCCCCTCCGGGGGCTACAATGAGCAGTTCTTC.

This sequence joins TRBV6-5 and TRBJ2-4; 8 bases line up with TRBD2. CDR1 is MNHEY, CDR2 SVGAGI, per germline. V lost 7 bases to trimming and J lost 0 bases; unmatched junction nucleotides: 5. CDR3 length equals 15 residues. The CDR3 nucleotides read TGTGCCAGCAAAAGCGGGGGATCAGCCAAAAACATTCAGTACTTC. This gives the protein CASKSGGSAKNIQYF.

The V and J genes are TRBV27 and TRBJ1-2; 9 bases align to TRBD1. Germline V lookup: CDR1 MNHEY, CDR2 SMNVEV (reference sequence). The V and J ends lost 6 bases and 4 bases, in that order; junction bases with no gene match: 9. CDR3 length: 15 amino acids. CDR3 amino acids: CASSYRDRASYGYTF. The CDR3 DNA follows: TGTGCCAGCAGCTACCGGGACAGGGCTTCCTATGGCTACACCTTC.

The V gene is TRBV5-1, the J gene TRBJ2-1; the match to TRBD2 covers 12 bases. Germline V gives CDR1 SGHRS, CDR2 YFSETQ. CDR3 length: 15 amino acids. V dropped 2 bases and J dropped 10; count of bases not matched to a gene: 7. In DNA form, the CDR3 reads TGCGCCAGCAGCTTCTCTAGCGGGAGGGCCAACGAGCAGTTCTTC. Translated: CASSFSSGRANEQFF.

This chain uses TRBV19 with TRBJ1-4; D possibly corresponds to TRBD1 (5 bases). This CDR3 spans 14 amino acids. The germline V gene encodes CDR1 LNHDA and CDR2 SQIVND (reference sequence). The germline V and J ends were trimmed by 2 bases and 5 bases, with 9 bases remaining between them. This chain's CDR3 is CASSIRQGNEKLFF. The CDR3 DNA reads TGTGCCAGTAGTATAAGGCAGGGAAATGAAAAACTGTTTTTT.

The genes are TRBV10-3 and TRBJ2-7; the D is unclear. The germline CDR1 and CDR2 sequences are ENHRY and SYGVKD. Trimming took off 5 bases at V and 0 bases at J, with 5 bases between the two ends. The CDR3 contains 12 residues. The CDR3: CAISPSSYEQYF. The DNA of the CDR3 is TGTGCCATCAGTCCGAGCTCCTACGAGCAGTACTTC.

The chain uses TRBV7-9 and TRBJ2-5; 10 positions agree with TRBD2. The CDR3 is 14 amino acids. Germline CDR1 SEHNR, CDR2 FQNEAQ (reference sequence). J was trimmed by 2 bases and V by 8 bases; bases with no gene match: 5. CDR3 loop: CASGQAGGQETQYF. The DNA for the CDR3 is TGTGCCAGCGGACAAGCGGGAGGGCAAGAGACCCAGTACTTC.

The chain carries TRBV28 and TRBJ2-7; 8 bases line up with TRBD2. The CDR3 contains 14 residues. Germline V gene lookup returns CDR1 MDHEN and CDR2 SYDVKM. V dropped 5 bases and J dropped 6; count of bases not matched to a gene: 9. The CDR3 sequence is CASSPGGAEGEQYF. In DNA, the CDR3 is TGTGCCAGCAGTCCGGGGGGGGCTGAAGGCGAGCAGTACTTC.

The chain uses TRBV29-1 and TRBJ2-3; no definite D call. The CDR3 has 12 amino acids. The germline V and J ends were trimmed by 4 bases and 1 base, with 6 bases remaining between them. Germline CDR1 is SQVTM and CDR2 is ANQGSEA. For the CDR3, the DNA is TGCAGCGTTGTCCCGGGCACAGATACGCAGTATTTT. This encodes CSVVPGTDTQYF.

This chain uses TRBV15 with TRBJ1-1, with 10 bases that match TRBD1. CDR1 LNHNV and CDR2 YYDKDF come from the germline V gene (reference sequence). J lost 6 bases, V lost 3 bases, and 7 bases had no gene match. The CDR3 is 15 residues long. CDR3 region: CATSRAGTGAAEAFF. CDR3 sequence (DNA): TGTGCCACCAGCAGGGCCGGGACAGGGGCGGCTGAAGCTTTCTTT.

V gene TRBV27 combines with J gene TRBJ2-7; 11 bases map to TRBD2. Losses at the gene ends were 4 bases for V and 5 bases for J; bases not matched to a gene: 10. The CDR3 consists of 16 residues. The V gene's germline CDR1 is MNHEY and CDR2 SMNVEV (reference sequence). The CDR3 is CASSWGLAEEGHEQYF. CDR3 bases: TGTGCCAGCAGTTGGGGACTAGCGGAGGAGGGCCACGAGCAGTACTTC.

The chain recombines TRBV11-3 with TRBJ2-1; 12 nucleotides agree with TRBD1. Trimming cost V 5 bases and J 10 bases; bases outside gene matches: 9. Germline V gene sequence: CDR1 SGHNT, CDR2 YENEEA. The CDR3 runs 15 residues. CDR3 DNA sequence: TGTGCCAGCAGCCCCCGGGACAGGGGGCACCGAGAGCAGTTCTTC. Translating it yields CASSPRDRGHREQFF. Looking up the rest from reference TRBV11-3 and TRBJ2-1 gives the full variable domain: EAGVVQSPRYKIIEKKQPVAFWCNPISGHNTLYWYLQNLGQGPELLIRYENEEAVDDSQLPKDRFSAERLKGVDSTLKIQPAELGDSAVYLCASSPRDRGHREQFFGPGTRLTVL.

This chain uses TRBV18 with TRBJ2-1; D possibly corresponds to TRBD1 (6 bases). Germline V CDR1 and CDR2: KGHSH, LQKENI. Trimming removed 4 bases from V and 7 bases from J, with 23 bases in between. The CDR3 contains 17 residues. The CDR3 DNA sequence: TGTGCCAGCTCACAAGCAACCCCAGGGGATTCGAATAATGAGCAGTTCTTC. It codes for CASSQATPGDSNNEQFF.